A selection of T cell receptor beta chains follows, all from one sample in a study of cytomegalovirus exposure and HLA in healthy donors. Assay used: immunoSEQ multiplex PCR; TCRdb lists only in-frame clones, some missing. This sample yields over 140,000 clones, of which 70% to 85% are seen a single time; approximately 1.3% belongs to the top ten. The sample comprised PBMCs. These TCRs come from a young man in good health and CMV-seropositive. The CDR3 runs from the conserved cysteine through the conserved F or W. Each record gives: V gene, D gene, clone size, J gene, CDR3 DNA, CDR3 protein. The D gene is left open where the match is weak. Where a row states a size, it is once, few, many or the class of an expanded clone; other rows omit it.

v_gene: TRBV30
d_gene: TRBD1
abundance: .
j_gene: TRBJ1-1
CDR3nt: TGTGCCTGGGGACAGGGTAGGAGCACTGAAGCTTTCTTT
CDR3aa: CAWGQGRSTEAFF

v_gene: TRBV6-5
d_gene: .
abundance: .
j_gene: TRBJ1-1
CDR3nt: TGTGCCAGCAGCCCCCGGGGTCTGGACACTGAAGCTTTCTTT
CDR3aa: CASSPRGLDTEAFF

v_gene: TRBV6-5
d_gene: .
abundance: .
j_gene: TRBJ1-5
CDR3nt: TGTGCCAGCAGGTCCACAGGGCGGAATCAGCCCCAGCATTTT
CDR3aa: CASRSTGRNQPQHF

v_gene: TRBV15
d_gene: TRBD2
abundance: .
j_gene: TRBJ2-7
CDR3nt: TGTGCCACCAGCAGAGATTCCCGGACTAGCGGCGAGCAGTACTTC
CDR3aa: CATSRDSRTSGEQYF

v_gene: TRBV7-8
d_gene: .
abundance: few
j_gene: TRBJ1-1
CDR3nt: TGTGCCAGCAGCTTAGGGGTCAGGTACCCAGCTTTCTTT
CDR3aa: CASSLGVRYPAFF

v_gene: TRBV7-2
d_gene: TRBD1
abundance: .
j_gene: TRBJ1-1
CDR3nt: TGTGCCAGCAGCGCAGGGGGACACCCGGTAGACACTGAAGCTTTCTTT
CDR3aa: CASSAGGHPVDTEAFF

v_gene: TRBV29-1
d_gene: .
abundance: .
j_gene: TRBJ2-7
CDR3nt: TGCAGCGTTGGAAGAGGCGAGCAGTACTTC
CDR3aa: CSVGRGEQYF

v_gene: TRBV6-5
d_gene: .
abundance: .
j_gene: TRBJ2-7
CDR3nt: TGTGCCAGCAGCGGGGGATTCTCCTACGAGCAGTACTTC
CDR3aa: CASSGGFSYEQYF

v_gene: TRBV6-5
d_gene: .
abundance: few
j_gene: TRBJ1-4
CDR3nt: TGTGCCAGCCGAGGAGAAAAACTGTTTTTT
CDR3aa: CASRGEKLFF

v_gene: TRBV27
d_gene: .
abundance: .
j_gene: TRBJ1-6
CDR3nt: TGTGCCAGCAGGACTCAGAATTCACCCCTCCACTTT
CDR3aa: CASRTQNSPLHF

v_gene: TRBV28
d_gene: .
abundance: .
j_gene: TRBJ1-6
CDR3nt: TGTGCCAGCAGTTTAGGGTCAGGGGTGTACTCACCCCTCCACTTT
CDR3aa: CASSLGSGVYSPLHF

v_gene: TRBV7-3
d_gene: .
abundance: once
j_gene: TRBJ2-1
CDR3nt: TGTGCCAGCAGCTTAAGGGGGACTTCTATTGAGCAGTTCTTC
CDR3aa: CASSLRGTSIEQFF

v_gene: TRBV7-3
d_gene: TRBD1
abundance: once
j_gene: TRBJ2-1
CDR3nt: TGTGCCAGCAGCTCAGGGGGCCGGGATAAGCAGTTCTTC
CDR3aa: CASSSGGRDKQFF

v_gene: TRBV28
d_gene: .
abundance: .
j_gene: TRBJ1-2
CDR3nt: TGTGCCAGCAGCCCCGTTCAGACTAATGGCTACACCTTC
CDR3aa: CASSPVQTNGYTF

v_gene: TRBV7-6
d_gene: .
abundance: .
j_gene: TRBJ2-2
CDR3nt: TGTGCCAGCAGCGCCCGACAGGGAGGCGTCACCGGGGAGCTGTTTTTT
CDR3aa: CASSARQGGVTGELFF

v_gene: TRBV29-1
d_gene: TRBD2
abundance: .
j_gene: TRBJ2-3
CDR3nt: TGCAGCGTTGGGACTAGCGAGTCAGATACGCAGTATTTT
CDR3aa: CSVGTSESDTQYF

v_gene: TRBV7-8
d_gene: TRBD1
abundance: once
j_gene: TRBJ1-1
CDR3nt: TGTGCCAGCAGCATATCCGGGACAGGCCCTGAAGCTTTCTTT
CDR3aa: CASSISGTGPEAFF

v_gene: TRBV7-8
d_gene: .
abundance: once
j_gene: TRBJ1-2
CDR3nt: TGTGCCAGCAGCTTAGTGGGAGGCTCGGGGAACTATGGCTACACCTTC
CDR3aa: CASSLVGGSGNYGYTF

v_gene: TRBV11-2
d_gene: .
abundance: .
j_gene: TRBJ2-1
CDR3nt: TGTGCCAGCAGCTTAGATTTAGGAGGGAATGAGCAGTTCTTC
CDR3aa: CASSLDLGGNEQFF

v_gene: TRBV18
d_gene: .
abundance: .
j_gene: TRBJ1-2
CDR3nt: TGTGCCAGCTCACCACAGACAGAGTCCTATGGCTACACCTTC
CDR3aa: CASSPQTESYGYTF

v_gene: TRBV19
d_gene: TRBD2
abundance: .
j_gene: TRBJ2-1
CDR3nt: TGTGCCAGTACCTACCTAGCGGGAGGGAGGTATGAGCAGTTCTTC
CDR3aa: CASTYLAGGRYEQFF

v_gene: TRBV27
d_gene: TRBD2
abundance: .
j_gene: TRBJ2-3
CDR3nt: TGTGCCAGCCCTGGAAGCGGGAACTACACAGATACGCAGTATTTT
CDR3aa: CASPGSGNYTDTQYF

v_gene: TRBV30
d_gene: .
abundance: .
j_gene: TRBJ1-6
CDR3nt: TGTGCCTGGAGTGTAACGGATAATTCACCCCTCCACTTT
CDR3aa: CAWSVTDNSPLHF

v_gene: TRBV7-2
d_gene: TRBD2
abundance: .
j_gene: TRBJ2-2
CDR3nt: TGTGCCAGCAGCAAACGTAGCGGGGGCAACACCGGGGAGCTGTTTTTT
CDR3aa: CASSKRSGGNTGELFF

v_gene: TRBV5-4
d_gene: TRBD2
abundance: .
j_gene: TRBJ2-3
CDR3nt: TGTGCCAGCAGCTTGAGACTAGCGGGGGCGGTAGATACGCAGTATTTT
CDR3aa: CASSLRLAGAVDTQYF

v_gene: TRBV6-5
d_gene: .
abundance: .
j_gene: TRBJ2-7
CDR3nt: TGTGCCAGCAGTGAATACGGTGGGACAAACGGATGGAACTTC
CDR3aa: CASSEYGGTNGWNF

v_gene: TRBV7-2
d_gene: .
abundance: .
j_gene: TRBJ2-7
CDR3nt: TGTGCCAGCAGCACCCGGGTCCCCCCCTACGAGCAGTACTTC
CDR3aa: CASSTRVPPYEQYF

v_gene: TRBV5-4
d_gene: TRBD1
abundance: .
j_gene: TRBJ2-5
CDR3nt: TGTGCCAGCAGCCAGGGACAGAACGAGGAGACCCAGTACTTC
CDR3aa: CASSQGQNEETQYF

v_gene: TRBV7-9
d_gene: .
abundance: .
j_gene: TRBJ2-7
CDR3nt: TGTTCCAGCAGTTTTAGTTCGTACGAGCAGTACTTC
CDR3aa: CSSSFSSYEQYF

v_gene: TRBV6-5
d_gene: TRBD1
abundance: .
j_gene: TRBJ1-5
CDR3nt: TGTGCCAGCAGTTTCGGACAGGGGGGCAATCAGCCCCAGCATTTT
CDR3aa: CASSFGQGGNQPQHF

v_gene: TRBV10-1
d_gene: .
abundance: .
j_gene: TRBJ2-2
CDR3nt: TGCGCCAGCAGTCGACAGACCGGGGAGCTGTTTTTT
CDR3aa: CASSRQTGELFF

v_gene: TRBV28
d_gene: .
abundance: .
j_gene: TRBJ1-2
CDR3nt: TGTGCCAGCAGTTCGGGACACATCTATGGCTACACCTTC
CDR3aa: CASSSGHIYGYTF

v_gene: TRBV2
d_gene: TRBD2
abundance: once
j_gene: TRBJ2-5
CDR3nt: TGTGCCAGCAGTCCGGGGGGGGCTGGGACCCAGTACTTC
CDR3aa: CASSPGGAGTQYF

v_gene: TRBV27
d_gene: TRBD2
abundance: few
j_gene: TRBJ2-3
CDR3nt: TGTGCCAGCATTCAATCTTTTGGGGAGGGTACAGATACGCAGTATTTT
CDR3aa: CASIQSFGEGTDTQYF

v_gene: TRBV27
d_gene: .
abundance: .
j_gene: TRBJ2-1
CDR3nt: TGTGCCAGCAGATCCGACCCAGGGTACGATGAGCAGTTCTTC
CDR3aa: CASRSDPGYDEQFF

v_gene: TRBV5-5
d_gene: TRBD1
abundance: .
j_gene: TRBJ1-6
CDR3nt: TGTGCCAGCAGCTCACAGGGGGACGATAATTCACCCCTCCACTTT
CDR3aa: CASSSQGDDNSPLHF

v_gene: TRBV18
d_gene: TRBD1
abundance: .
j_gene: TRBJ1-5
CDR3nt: TGTGCCAGCTCTCAAACAGGGGGGGGTAGCAATCAGCCCCAGCATTTT
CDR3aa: CASSQTGGGSNQPQHF